The T cell receptor (beta chain) under discussion was sequenced for a study of cytomegalovirus exposure and HLA in healthy donors. The primer mix had 60 Vbeta and 13 Jbeta primers. The method was immunoSEQ multiplex PCR; TCRdb's version includes in-frame clones alone and lacks a portion of them. The sample lists about 110,000 clones; approximately 82% were seen once. V lost 1 base and J lost 0, with 11 bases in between. Germline assignment: CDR1 SGHNT and CDR2 YENEEA. The CDR3 contains 16 residues. This clone has just one count. What it binds is not known. Study-level findings and limits: Immune exposure was documented only through CMV serostatus. Presence/absence analyses assumed roughly uniform sequencing depth across donors, which may not hold. Later analysis associated a missense DCLRE1C variant with TCR beta V- and J-gene trimming.

The TCR originated in a man aged 35-49 years in good health and CMV-seropositive. The chain carries TRBV11-3 and TRBJ2-3, with D perhaps matching TRBD2 (6 bases). What was sequenced was PBMCs. The CDR3: CASSLGAGPSTDTQYF. Here the CDR3 DNA reads TGTGCCAGCAGCTTAGGAGCGGGTCCTAGCACAGATACGCAGTATTTT.